This is a list of T cell receptor beta chains from one sample in a study of cytomegalovirus exposure and HLA in healthy donors. The method was immunoSEQ multiplex PCR; TCRdb's version includes in-frame clones alone and lacks a portion of them. The data hold about 260,000 clones, with approximately 85% observed a single time. The sample was PBMCs. These receptors were taken from a woman aged 40 to 50 in good health and CMV-seropositive. Both conserved end residues are part of each CDR3. Fields, in order: V gene, CDR3 protein.

>TRBV28
CASNTGGALNQPQHF
>TRBV28
CASGAVVGETQYF
>TRBV7-3
CASSLKAGYGYTF
>TRBV7-2
CASSRGLADNEQFF
>TRBV6-6
CASSYSGSGRAYEQYF
>TRBV18
CASSRTGNYGYTF
>TRBV25-1
CASSSAGRRDEQFF
>TRBV18
CASSLESNSYNEQFF
>TRBV5-1
CASSFQGLAEGEQFF
>TRBV19
CASRERGATNEKLFF
>TRBV6-5
CASSRTADQETQYF
>TRBV5-1
CASRLAGSYEQYF
>TRBV9
CASSLGQGAANTEAFF
>TRBV28
CASSPGYEQYF
>TRBV10-3
CAISEYYGDGDSPLHF
>TRBV2
CASIPQGNTEAFF
>TRBV29-1
CSVDGFSLDRVHNEQFF
>TRBV7-9
CASSPHGGSNTGELFF
>TRBV7-9
CANQKDTQYF
>TRBV4-2
CASSQEAASGRYNEQFF
>TRBV6-1
CASSPQIPTREAFF
>TRBV19
CASSIGGGQYEQYF
>TRBV28
CASFQSNSNQPQHF
>TRBV27
CASSFGTSGNTGELFF
>TRBV19
CASSIGQGGSPLHF